This is a list of T cell receptor beta chains from one sample in a study of blood T cell repertoires in COVID-19. Produced via immunoSEQ multiplex PCR; TCRdb's table is partial and in-frame only. The data show under 170,000 clones, just over 85% seen once. The source material was peripheral blood. These receptors were obtained from a man between 65 and 85 years old with acute or convalescent COVID-19. CDR3s include the opening cysteine and the closing phenylalanine or tryptophan. A D gene is named only where the DNA matches it firmly. Clone size, where shown, is once, few, many, or a class for clones that have expanded.

CDR3nt	CDR3aa	j_gene	d_gene	v_gene	abundance
TGTGCCAGCAGCCAGCCGGGACTCGAGTACAATGAGCAGTTCTTC	CASSQPGLEYNEQFF	TRBJ2-1	-	TRBV4-2	few
TGTGCCACCAGCTTCACAACCGGGACTAGCTCCTACGAGCAGTACTTC	CATSFTTGTSSYEQYF	TRBJ2-7	TRBD2	TRBV15	-
TGTGCCAGCAGCTTAGGAACTGCGCCGGAGCCCCAGCATTTT	CASSLGTAPEPQHF	TRBJ1-5	-	TRBV7-2	-
TGTGCCACCAGTGCAACGGGACAAGCGCATGGCTACACCTTC	CATSATGQAHGYTF	TRBJ1-2	-	TRBV24-1	-
TGTGCCAGCAGCAGCGGACTTGTTGAAAAACTGTTTTTT	CASSSGLVEKLFF	TRBJ1-4	-	TRBV12-3/TRBV12-4	-
TGTGCCAGCAGTGAAGAAGGGACAGTAAATTCACCCCTCCACTTT	CASSEEGTVNSPLHF	TRBJ1-6	TRBD1	TRBV2	-
TGTGCCAGCAGTCCCGAGTATAATGAGCAGTTCTTC	CASSPEYNEQFF	TRBJ2-1	-	TRBV6-2/TRBV6-3	-
TGTGCCAGTAGTATCGGGGGAGCGGGAGAGGAGACCCAGTACTTC	CASSIGGAGEETQYF	TRBJ2-5	TRBD2	TRBV19	-
TGTGCCACCAGTGATTTTCTGTCCTCTCTTCTAACAGGCACCCCCCTTTACAATGAGCAGTTCTTC	CATSDFLSSLLTGTPLYNEQFF	TRBJ2-1	-	TRBV24-1	-
TGTGCCACCTTGGACAGGTCGGATACGCAGTATTTT	CATLDRSDTQYF	TRBJ2-3	TRBD1	TRBV19	-
TGTGCCAGCAGTCTCGACAGGGTCCAAGAGACCCAGTACTTC	CASSLDRVQETQYF	TRBJ2-5	TRBD1	TRBV7-2	-